These T cell receptor beta chains were read from a single sample in a study of shared clonotypes between healthy human individuals. Generated by immunoSEQ multiplex PCR, the TCRdb table keeps only in-frame clones and is missing some. The table includes just over 2,000,000 clones, over 85% detected once. The sample comprised naive CD8+ T cells sorted from blood. The receptors derive from a man aged 18 to 29 in good health. CDR3s include the opening cysteine and the closing phenylalanine or tryptophan. The D gene is left open where the match is weak. Some rows have no size entry. The others give once, few or many, or a class for an expanded clone.

D gene: .
clone size: .
J gene: TRBJ1-1
V gene: TRBV5-1
CDR3 protein: CASSFRLNTEAFF
CDR3 DNA: TGCGCCAGCAGCTTCCGTCTAAACACTGAAGCTTTCTTT

D gene: .
clone size: once
J gene: TRBJ2-3
V gene: TRBV9
CDR3 protein: CASSVVARASTDTQYF
CDR3 DNA: TGTGCCAGCAGCGTAGTAGCGCGTGCTAGCACAGATACGCAGTATTTT

D gene: .
clone size: .
J gene: TRBJ2-3
V gene: TRBV4-2
CDR3 protein: CASSRVGDSTDTQYF
CDR3 DNA: TGTGCCAGCAGCCGGGTCGGGGATAGCACAGATACGCAGTATTTT

D gene: TRBD2
clone size: .
J gene: TRBJ2-4
V gene: TRBV2
CDR3 protein: CASGWTSGRDIQYF
CDR3 DNA: TGTGCCAGCGGCTGGACTAGCGGGAGAGACATTCAGTACTTC

D gene: .
clone size: .
J gene: TRBJ1-2
V gene: TRBV4-1
CDR3 protein: CASSQGAGGDRNYGYTF
CDR3 DNA: TGCGCCAGCAGCCAAGGGGCGGGGGGCGATCGTAACTATGGCTACACCTTC

D gene: .
clone size: .
J gene: TRBJ2-3
V gene: TRBV13
CDR3 protein: CASSLAREVTDTQYF
CDR3 DNA: TGTGCCAGCAGCCTGGCCAGGGAAGTCACAGATACGCAGTATTTT

D gene: .
clone size: .
J gene: TRBJ2-2
V gene: TRBV6-5
CDR3 protein: CASSLGGNTGELFF
CDR3 DNA: TGTGCCAGCAGCCTTGGCGGGAACACCGGGGAGCTGTTTTTT

D gene: .
clone size: .
J gene: TRBJ2-7
V gene: TRBV6-5
CDR3 protein: CASSYSFGGYEQYF
CDR3 DNA: TGTGCCAGCAGTTACTCTTTTGGGGGCTACGAGCAGTACTTC

D gene: TRBD2
clone size: .
J gene: TRBJ2-5
V gene: TRBV6-1
CDR3 protein: CASSESGGTQYF
CDR3 DNA: TGTGCCAGCAGTGAGTCGGGGGGGACCCAGTACTTC

D gene: .
clone size: .
J gene: TRBJ1-5
V gene: TRBV19
CDR3 protein: CASKGGPTYSNQPQHF
CDR3 DNA: TGTGCCAGTAAAGGGGGGCCGACTTATAGCAATCAGCCCCAGCATTTT

D gene: TRBD1
clone size: .
J gene: TRBJ2-1
V gene: TRBV27
CDR3 protein: CASSDRVDEQFF
CDR3 DNA: TGTGCCAGCAGCGACAGGGTGGATGAGCAGTTCTTC

D gene: .
clone size: .
J gene: TRBJ2-7
V gene: TRBV6-5
CDR3 protein: CASSYSLTYEQYF
CDR3 DNA: TGTGCCAGCAGTTACAGCCTGACCTACGAGCAGTACTTC

D gene: .
clone size: .
J gene: TRBJ2-1
V gene: TRBV4-1
CDR3 protein: CASGSGVGYNEQFF
CDR3 DNA: TGCGCCAGCGGATCAGGGGTTGGGTACAATGAGCAGTTCTTC

D gene: .
clone size: .
J gene: TRBJ2-1
V gene: TRBV28
CDR3 protein: CASSLFGYNEQFF
CDR3 DNA: TGTGCCAGCAGTTTATTCGGGTACAATGAGCAGTTCTTC

D gene: .
clone size: .
J gene: TRBJ2-7
V gene: TRBV2
CDR3 protein: CASSVAGKSYEQYF
CDR3 DNA: TGTGCCAGCAGCGTTGCCGGGAAGTCCTACGAGCAGTACTTC

D gene: .
clone size: .
J gene: TRBJ2-7
V gene: TRBV4-1
CDR3 protein: CASSQDGGREQYF
CDR3 DNA: TGCGCCAGCAGCCAAGATGGGGGCCGGGAGCAGTACTTC

D gene: .
clone size: .
J gene: TRBJ2-7
V gene: TRBV11-2
CDR3 protein: CASSLQPDPLAYEQYF
CDR3 DNA: TGTGCCAGCAGCTTACAACCAGATCCCTTGGCCTACGAGCAGTACTTC

D gene: .
clone size: .
J gene: TRBJ2-3
V gene: TRBV6-5
CDR3 protein: CASSWGDSTDTQYF
CDR3 DNA: TGTGCCAGCAGTTGGGGAGACAGCACAGATACGCAGTATTTT

D gene: TRBD1
clone size: .
J gene: TRBJ2-1
V gene: TRBV6-5
CDR3 protein: CASSGTGWDNEQFF
CDR3 DNA: TGTGCCAGCAGCGGGACAGGGTGGGACAATGAGCAGTTCTTC

D gene: .
clone size: .
J gene: TRBJ1-5
V gene: TRBV27
CDR3 protein: CASSLTGDQPQHF
CDR3 DNA: TGTGCCAGCAGTTTGACGGGGGATCAGCCCCAGCATTTT

D gene: TRBD2
clone size: .
J gene: TRBJ2-1
V gene: TRBV5-1
CDR3 protein: CASSLAAAGEVMNEQFF
CDR3 DNA: TGCGCCAGCAGCTTGGCCGCAGCGGGAGAGGTTATGAATGAGCAGTTCTTC

D gene: .
clone size: .
J gene: TRBJ2-3
V gene: TRBV4-1
CDR3 protein: CASSQDGGSGDTQYF
CDR3 DNA: TGCGCCAGCAGCCAAGACGGGGGCTCTGGAGATACGCAGTATTTT

D gene: .
clone size: .
J gene: TRBJ1-1
V gene: TRBV9
CDR3 protein: CASSVGGLGTEAFF
CDR3 DNA: TGTGCCAGCAGCGTAGGGGGGCTCGGCACTGAAGCTTTCTTT

D gene: .
clone size: .
J gene: TRBJ1-1
V gene: TRBV28
CDR3 protein: CASSFLGGETFMNTEAFF
CDR3 DNA: TGTGCCAGCAGTTTTTTGGGGGGGGAAACATTCATGAACACTGAAGCTTTCTTT

D gene: .
clone size: once
J gene: TRBJ2-1
V gene: TRBV27
CDR3 protein: CASNGQGFYNEQFF
CDR3 DNA: TGTGCCAGCAATGGGCAGGGATTCTACAATGAGCAGTTCTTC

D gene: .
clone size: .
J gene: TRBJ2-1
V gene: TRBV27
CDR3 protein: CASRPGGRAYNEQFF
CDR3 DNA: TGTGCCAGCAGACCCGGGGGGCGGGCCTACAATGAGCAGTTCTTC

D gene: .
clone size: .
J gene: TRBJ2-7
V gene: TRBV4-3
CDR3 protein: CASSPRMLGGEQYF
CDR3 DNA: TGCGCCAGCAGCCCCCGGATGCTGGGGGGAGAGCAGTACTTC

D gene: .
clone size: .
J gene: TRBJ2-7
V gene: TRBV29-1
CDR3 protein: CSVEDQGSEQYF
CDR3 DNA: TGCAGCGTTGAAGACCAGGGATCCGAGCAGTACTTC

D gene: .
clone size: .
J gene: TRBJ2-7
V gene: TRBV9
CDR3 protein: CASSGAAGILGEQYF
CDR3 DNA: TGTGCCAGCAGCGGCGCCGCAGGAATTCTCGGCGAGCAGTACTTC

D gene: .
clone size: .
J gene: TRBJ1-6
V gene: TRBV2
CDR3 protein: CASSDSPSSYNSPLHF
CDR3 DNA: TGTGCCAGCAGTGACAGCCCGAGCTCCTATAATTCACCCCTCCACTTT

D gene: TRBD1
clone size: .
J gene: TRBJ1-2
V gene: TRBV29-1
CDR3 protein: CSVAGGGDGYTF
CDR3 DNA: TGCAGCGTAGCAGGGGGCGGAGATGGCTACACCTTC

D gene: .
clone size: once
J gene: TRBJ2-7
V gene: TRBV11-2
CDR3 protein: CASSFGQYYEQYF
CDR3 DNA: TGTGCCAGCAGCTTCGGACAGTACTACGAGCAGTACTTC

D gene: .
clone size: .
J gene: TRBJ2-7
V gene: TRBV4-1
CDR3 protein: CASSQAAGNSYEQYF
CDR3 DNA: TGCGCCAGCAGCCAAGCGGCCGGCAACTCCTACGAGCAGTACTTC

D gene: .
clone size: .
J gene: TRBJ1-1
V gene: TRBV19
CDR3 protein: CASRSGVGSTEAFF
CDR3 DNA: TGTGCCAGTAGATCAGGGGTAGGTAGCACTGAAGCTTTCTTT

D gene: .
clone size: .
J gene: TRBJ2-5
V gene: TRBV2
CDR3 protein: CASSEAIVLGGETQYF
CDR3 DNA: TGTGCCAGCAGTGAAGCGATAGTCCTGGGGGGAGAGACCCAGTACTTC

D gene: TRBD1
clone size: .
J gene: TRBJ2-7
V gene: TRBV10-2
CDR3 protein: CASSTGGPYEQYF
CDR3 DNA: TGCGCCAGCAGTACAGGGGGCCCCTACGAGCAGTACTTC

D gene: .
clone size: .
J gene: TRBJ1-5
V gene: TRBV27
CDR3 protein: CASSLDGATGQPQHF
CDR3 DNA: TGTGCCAGCAGTTTAGACGGGGCTACGGGGCAGCCCCAGCATTTT

D gene: TRBD2
clone size: .
J gene: TRBJ2-1
V gene: TRBV10-3
CDR3 protein: CAISESYSGSSYNEQFF
CDR3 DNA: TGTGCCATCAGTGAGTCGTATAGCGGGAGTTCCTACAATGAGCAGTTCTTC

D gene: .
clone size: .
J gene: TRBJ2-1
V gene: TRBV7-9
CDR3 protein: CASRLGSYNEQFF
CDR3 DNA: TGTGCCAGCAGGTTGGGTTCCTACAATGAGCAGTTCTTC

D gene: .
clone size: .
J gene: TRBJ2-1
V gene: TRBV5-6
CDR3 protein: CASSPGHYNEQFF
CDR3 DNA: TGTGCCAGCAGCCCTGGACATTACAATGAGCAGTTCTTC

D gene: .
clone size: .
J gene: TRBJ2-2
V gene: TRBV6-5
CDR3 protein: CAARAGTGELFF
CDR3 DNA: TGTGCCGCCCGGGCCGGCACCGGGGAGCTGTTTTTT

D gene: .
clone size: .
J gene: TRBJ2-7
V gene: TRBV27
CDR3 protein: CLPGDLSGYEQYF
CDR3 DNA: TGTCTTCCGGGGGATCTATCTGGGTACGAGCAGTACTTC